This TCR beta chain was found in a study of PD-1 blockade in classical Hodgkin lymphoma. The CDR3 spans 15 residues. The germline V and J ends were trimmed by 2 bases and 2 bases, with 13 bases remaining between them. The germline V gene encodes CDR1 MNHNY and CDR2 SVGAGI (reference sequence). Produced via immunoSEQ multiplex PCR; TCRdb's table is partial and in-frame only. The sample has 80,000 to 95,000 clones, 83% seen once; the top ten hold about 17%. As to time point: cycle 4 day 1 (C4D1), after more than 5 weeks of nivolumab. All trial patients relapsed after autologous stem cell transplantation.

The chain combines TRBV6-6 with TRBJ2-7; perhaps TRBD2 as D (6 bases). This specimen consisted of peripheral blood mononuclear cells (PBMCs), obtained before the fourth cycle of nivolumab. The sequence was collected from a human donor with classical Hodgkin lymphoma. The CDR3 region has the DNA TGTGCCAGCAGTTACCTGACGGGAGCACCCTACGAGCAGTACTTC. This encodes CASSYLTGAPYEQYF.